Below, 27 T cell receptor beta chains from the same sample are listed, as sequenced in a study of blood T cell repertoires in COVID-19. Clones were read by immunoSEQ multiplex PCR, and TCRdb kept only the in-frame ones, dropping some. Of more than 400,000 clones in the sample, roughly 87% were seen once. The specimen was PBMCs or T cells enriched from blood (not recorded which). The source of these receptors is a woman in her late teens or twenties who had recovered from COVID-19.

This clone was seen only a few times. The rearrangement joins TRBV5-1 to TRBJ2-1, with TRBD2 identical over 12 bases. The germline V gene encodes CDR1 SGHRS and CDR2 YFSETQ. CDR3 length equals 15 residues. V trimming: 6 bases; J trimming: 5 bases; junction bases outside the gene matches: 6. This chain's CDR3 is CASTPGLAGDNEQFF. CDR3 nucleotides: TGCGCCAGCACCCCGGGACTAGCGGGTGACAATGAGCAGTTCTTC.

The chain employs TRBV19 and TRBJ2-7; D remains unclear. This CDR3 spans 14 amino acids. Trimming stripped 1 base from V and 3 bases from J, with 10 bases between. Germline V lookup: CDR1 LNHDA, CDR2 SQIVND (reference sequence). CDR3 amino acids: CASSIAGRYYEQYF. The DNA of the CDR3 is TGTGCCAGTAGTATAGCTGGCAGGTACTACGAGCAGTACTTC.

V usage is TRBV2 and J usage is TRBJ2-7; 9 bases line up with TRBD1. The CDR3 has 14 residues. Germline lookup yields CDR1 SNHLY and CDR2 FYNNEI. The V segment lost 5 bases and the J segment 3 bases; nucleotides outside the gene matches: 5. For the CDR3, the DNA is TGTGCCAGCAGTCCCGGGACAGGGAGCTACGAGCAGTACTTC. Protein: CASSPGTGSYEQYF. Drawing the rest from reference TRBV2 and TRBJ2-7, the complete variable domain is EPEVTQTPSHQVTQMGQEVILRCVPISNHLYFYWYRQILGQKVEFLVSFYNNEISEKSEIFDDQFSVERPDGSNFTLKIRSTKLEDSAMYFCASSPGTGSYEQYFGPGTRLTVT.

The rearrangement uses TRBV3-1 (or the pseudogene TRBV3-2) and TRBJ2-2; 8 positions match TRBD2. The trim removed 4 bases at V and 0 bases at J, leaving 4 bases unmatched. CDR1 is LGHDT and CDR2 is YNNKEL in the germline V gene (reference sequence). The CDR3 length is 16 residues. The CDR3 protein is CASSLGAGANTGELFF. The CDR3, as DNA: TGTGCCAGCAGCCTTGGAGCGGGGGCGAACACCGGGGAGCTGTTTTTT.

The rearrangement links TRBV9 to TRBJ1-1; no clear D gene. This CDR3 has 13 residues. Deletions cut 0 bases from V and 11 bases from J, with 14 bases between. Germline assignment: CDR1 SGDLS and CDR2 YYNGEE. DNA for the CDR3: TGTGCCAGCAGCGTAGGGGCCGGGGTTGAGGCTTTCTTT. Residues: CASSVGAGVEAFF. Based on the CDR3 plus reference TRBV9 and TRBJ1-1, the full variable domain is DSGVTQTPKHLITATGQRVTLRCSPRSGDLSVYWYQQSLDQGLQFLIQYYNGEERAKGNILERFSAQQFPDLHSELNLSSLELGDSALYFCASSVGAGVEAFFGQGTRLTVV.

J is TRBJ1-1 and V is TRBV30, with a weak D call TRBD1 (6 bases). V was shortened by 0 bases and J by 5 bases, with 16 bases between the two germline ends. The CDR3 loop spans 15 amino acids. Germline values: CDR1 GTSNPN, CDR2 SVGIG (reference sequence). In DNA form, the CDR3 reads TGTGCCTGGAGTGTACTAGGGGGTAAGAGGACTGAAGCTTTCTTT. It is translated as CAWSVLGGKRTEAFF.

This chain joins TRBV5-1 and TRBJ1-1; no reliable D call. This CDR3 region has 15 residues. Trimming pared 6 bases from V and 0 bases from J, leaving 15 bases between. Looked up from germline, CDR1 is SGHRS and CDR2 is YFSETQ. The CDR3 coding sequence is TGCGCCAGCAAACCTAGCCCGGGGATGAACACTGAAGCTTTCTTT. Its translation: CASKPSPGMNTEAFF.

Notes on this clone: This specimen includes other DNA sequences encoding the same CDR3. This chain connects TRBV5-1 to TRBJ2-2; a weak D match, TRBD1 (6 bases). The CDR3 is 14 residues long. V lost 2 bases to trimming and J lost 4 bases, with 9 bases between them. The germline CDR1 and CDR2 sequences are SGHRS and YFSETQ. The CDR3 DNA sequence: TGCGCCAGCAGCTTTGGGGGCGGCACCGGGGAGCTGTTTTTT. Translated: CASSFGGGTGELFF.

The rearrangement uses TRBV30 and TRBJ2-5, with D unclear. CDR1 is GTSNPN and CDR2 is SVGIG in the germline V gene (reference sequence). V lost 7 bases and J lost 1, with 16 bases in between. The CDR3 runs 14 residues. For the CDR3, the DNA is TGTGCCTACAATCCCCCCTGGGCCCAAGAGACCCAGTACTTC. It encodes CAYNPPWAQETQYF.

This clone appeared a single time. The chain is built from TRBV5-4 and TRBJ1-2; D remains ambiguous. Trimming removed 0 bases from V and 4 bases from J, with 10 bases in between. This CDR3 is built from 14 residues. Germline-derived CDR1 and CDR2 are SGHNT and YYREEE (reference sequence). CDR3 nucleotide sequence: TGTGCCAGCAGCTTGGCTAGGCAGTCCTATGGCTACACCTTC. Translated, it gives CASSLARQSYGYTF.

The table lists this clone with many counts. The chain combines TRBV6-4 with TRBJ2-1, with 7 bases matching TRBD2. The germline V gene has CDR1 MRHNA and CDR2 SNTAGT. CDR3 length: 14 amino acids. V lost 2 bases and J lost 2; bases outside the gene matches: 0. The CDR3 spells CASSDGGAYNEQFF. In nucleotides, the CDR3 is TGTGCCAGCAGTGACGGGGGGGCCTACAATGAGCAGTTCTTC.

This sequence joins TRBV4-1 and TRBJ2-2, with 8 bases aligning to TRBD2. There are 18 residues in the CDR3. The germline V gene encodes CDR1 MGHRA and CDR2 YSYEKL. After removal of 5 bases from V and 2 bases from J, the junction contained 13 bases not matched to a gene. The chain's CDR3 is CASSYQALRGGNTGELFF. The CDR3, as DNA: TGCGCCAGCAGCTATCAGGCCCTTCGGGGGGGCAACACCGGGGAGCTGTTTTTT.

This clone turned up a few times. The rearrangement joins TRBV21-1 to TRBJ2-7; TRBD1, the table's D call, was not compared with the DNA. TRBV21-1 is marked as a pseudogene. The CDR3 length is 15 residues. The CDR3 spells CARGQNSLSSYEQYF. In DNA, the CDR3 is TGTGCCAGGGGACAGAATAGCCTGAGCTCCTACGAGCAGTACTTC.

V gene TRBV6-4 combines with J gene TRBJ2-7, with unresolved D. The CDR3 covers 13 residues. Germline V gene sequence: CDR1 MRHNA, CDR2 SNTAGT. Trimming shortened V by 7 bases and J by 0 bases, and 10 bases separated the two germline ends. CDR3 coding DNA: TGTGCCAGCATTTGGCGGAGCTCCTACGAGCAGTACTTC. It codes for CASIWRSSYEQYF.

Only one count was recorded for this clone. The CDR3 DNA follows: TGTGCCAGCAGCCCTCCCTACTCGAGCTCTGGAAACACCATATATTTT. Translated, it gives CASSPPYSSSGNTIYF. This chain uses TRBV7-9 with TRBJ1-3, with D hard to call. Germline V gene sequence: CDR1 SEHNR, CDR2 FQNEAQ (reference sequence). This CDR3 spans 16 amino acids. The ends were cut back, 5 bases at V and 0 bases at J, with 14 bases in the middle.

The CDR3 sequence: CASSSPTDRGIYEQYF. The CDR3 DNA is TGTGCCAGCAGCTCACCCACGGACAGGGGGATCTACGAGCAGTACTTC. The chain combines TRBV7-9 with TRBJ2-7; TRBD1 matches at 10 bases. Germline CDR1 and CDR2: SEHNR and FQNEAQ (reference sequence). Trimming at V came to 4 bases and at J to 3 bases, leaving 9 bases not matched to a gene. This CDR3 has 16 residues.

The gene calls are TRBV6-6 and TRBJ1-2; maybe TRBD1 (5 bases). This CDR3 contains 13 residues. The germline V and J ends were trimmed by 7 bases and 2 bases, with 11 bases remaining between them. In germline, CDR1 is MNHNY, CDR2 SVGAGI (reference sequence). CDR3 coding DNA: TGTGCCAGCACCCCGACAGAGAACTATGGCTACACCTTC. It codes for CASTPTENYGYTF.

About this clone itself: Other nucleotide sequences in the sample specify the same CDR3. The chain uses TRBV6-5 and TRBJ2-3, with D perhaps TRBD1 (5 bases). V gave up 7 bases and J gave up 2 bases, with 7 bases separating them. Germline V gene sequence: CDR1 MNHEY, CDR2 SVGAGI. This CDR3 comprises 12 residues. This CDR3 is CASKGPTDTQYF. CDR3 in DNA: TGTGCCAGCAAGGGGCCCACAGATACGCAGTATTTT.

This clone appeared once. The V call is TRBV4-1, the J call TRBJ1-1; D might be TRBD1 (5 bases). Germline-derived CDR1 and CDR2 are MGHRA and YSYEKL. There are 16 residues in the CDR3. The V and J ends lost 0 bases and 3 bases respectively, with 14 bases between them. CDR3 sequence: CASSQDSGGGYTEAFF. CDR3 sequence (DNA): TGCGCCAGCAGCCAAGATAGCGGGGGAGGATACACTGAAGCTTTCTTT.

The chain links TRBV28 to TRBJ1-6, with 12 bases aligning to TRBD1. The germline CDR1 and CDR2 sequences are MDHEN and SYDVKM. The junction had 17 bases not matched to a gene; V was cut back by 5 bases and J by 9 bases. The CDR3 runs 19 residues. The CDR3 DNA reads as TGTGCCAGCAGTCCAGGGACAGGGGGCGATCTGGGGGCGGTTTCACCCCTCCACTTT. It yields the protein CASSPGTGGDLGAVSPLHF.

The chain joins TRBV30 to TRBJ1-1; weak D call: TRBD1 (6 bases). The CDR3 totals 19 residues. The ends were cut back, 1 base at V and 0 bases at J, with 24 bases in the middle. Germline V gene lookup returns CDR1 GTSNPN and CDR2 SVGIG (reference sequence). As DNA, the CDR3 is TGTGCCTGGAGTGCCACCCTACCGGGACAACTAGTTATGAACACTGAAGCTTTCTTT. Protein product: CAWSATLPGQLVMNTEAFF.

V is TRBV5-3 and J is TRBJ2-1; a weak D match, TRBD1 (6 bases). TRBV5-3 is classed as an ORF, of uncertain function. This CDR3 comprises 14 residues. Trimming removed 3 bases at V and 5 bases at J, with 12 bases between. The CDR3 reads CARSYRDTNNEQFF. DNA for the CDR3: TGTGCCAGAAGCTACCGGGACACGAACAATGAGCAGTTCTTC.

In regard to this clone: Additional DNA sequences in this sample encode the identical CDR3. The chain is built from TRBV30 and TRBJ2-1, with 10 nucleotides matching TRBD2. The germline V gene has CDR1 GTSNPN and CDR2 SVGIG (reference sequence). The V and J ends lost 0 bases and 7 bases, in that order; junction bases with no gene match: 3. The CDR3 covers 14 residues. Here the CDR3 DNA reads TGTGCCTGGAGTGTATTAGCGGGGGGTAATGAGCAGTTCTTC. Residues: CAWSVLAGGNEQFF.

V usage is TRBV27 and J usage is TRBJ1-4; the D gene is possibly TRBD1 (6 bases). Germline CDR1 reads MNHEY; CDR2 reads SMNVEV (reference sequence). CDR3 length: 12 amino acids. V was cut by 10 bases and J by 2 bases, with 8 bases left in between. CDR3 coding DNA: TGTGCCACAGGGGCCACTAATGAAAAACTGTTTTTT. This encodes CATGATNEKLFF.

V is TRBV4-1 and J is TRBJ1-5; D is unclear. The V gene's germline CDR1 is MGHRA and CDR2 YSYEKL. The V and J ends lost 0 bases and 7 bases respectively, with 7 bases between them. The CDR3 length is 13 residues. CDR3 sequence reads: CASSQDSGQPQHF. The DNA for the CDR3 is TGCGCCAGCAGCCAAGATTCGGGACAGCCCCAGCATTTT.

This sequence joins TRBV28 and TRBJ2-2; 8 nucleotides match TRBD2. This CDR3 is built from 14 residues. The V gene end was trimmed by 4 bases and the J gene end by 6 bases; junction bases not matched to a gene: 4. Looked up from germline, CDR1 is MDHEN and CDR2 is SYDVKM. The CDR3 spells CASSYGGASGELFF. Written as DNA, the CDR3 is TGTGCCAGCAGTTACGGGGGGGCTTCCGGGGAGCTGTTTTTT.

This clone occurred once. The chain employs TRBV7-8 and TRBJ1-3; the D gene is possibly TRBD1 (5 bases). CDR3 length: 14 residues. The germline V gene encodes CDR1 SGHVS and CDR2 FQNEAQ. Trimming cost V 3 bases and J 6 bases, with 12 bases left between them. DNA of the CDR3: TGTGCCAGCAGCTTCGGGGGTGGGGAAAACACCATATATTTT. Encoded protein: CASSFGGGENTIYF.